The source of this TCR beta chain is a study of T cell changes during pregnancy in multiple sclerosis. TCRdb keeps only in-frame clones here, not all; method: immunoSEQ multiplex PCR. The sample gives about 59,000 clones, approximately 92% of which show up once; 0.35% to 0.45% is in the top ten. The trim removed 4 bases at V and 4 bases at J, leaving 10 bases unmatched. CDR1 is SQVTM, CDR2 ANQGSEA, per germline. The CDR3 is made up of 15 amino acids. Sequencing used CD4+ T cells from peripheral blood mononuclear cells, obtained before pregnancy. The chain has TRBV29-1 and TRBJ2-3, with 8 bases that match TRBD2. This TCR came from a female donor with multiple sclerosis, enrolled in a pregnancy study. The CDR3 here is CSVVFISGNSDTQYF. The CDR3 DNA is TGCAGCGTTGTTTTTATTAGCGGGAACTCAGATACGCAGTATTTT.